Described below is a single T cell receptor (beta chain) sequence and its context. What it binds is not known. The data were produced by immunoSEQ multiplex PCR, yet TCRdb's version contains in-frame clones alone and is incomplete. The sample shows approximately 71,000 clones, about 82% of them seen only once. These data belong to a study of OX40 agonist ivuxolimab in advanced cancers. Trimming stripped 6 bases from V and 3 bases from J, with 9 bases between. This CDR3 contains 11 residues. Germline V lookup: CDR1 DFQATT, CDR2 SNEGSKA (reference sequence). Whole-study results and caveats: The authors also found low normalized T-cell clonal expansion in some nonresponders.

The chain joins TRBV20-1 to TRBJ2-7; D remains ambiguous. This TCR came from an adult with an advanced solid tumor such as melanoma, head and neck, liver or kidney cancer. Sample: CD4+ or CD8+ T cells sorted from blood, taken in a trial of the OX40 agonist ivuxolimab. The CDR3 DNA reads TGCAGTGCAATGCAGGACTACGAGCAGTACGTC. Protein sequence: CSAMQDYEQYV.